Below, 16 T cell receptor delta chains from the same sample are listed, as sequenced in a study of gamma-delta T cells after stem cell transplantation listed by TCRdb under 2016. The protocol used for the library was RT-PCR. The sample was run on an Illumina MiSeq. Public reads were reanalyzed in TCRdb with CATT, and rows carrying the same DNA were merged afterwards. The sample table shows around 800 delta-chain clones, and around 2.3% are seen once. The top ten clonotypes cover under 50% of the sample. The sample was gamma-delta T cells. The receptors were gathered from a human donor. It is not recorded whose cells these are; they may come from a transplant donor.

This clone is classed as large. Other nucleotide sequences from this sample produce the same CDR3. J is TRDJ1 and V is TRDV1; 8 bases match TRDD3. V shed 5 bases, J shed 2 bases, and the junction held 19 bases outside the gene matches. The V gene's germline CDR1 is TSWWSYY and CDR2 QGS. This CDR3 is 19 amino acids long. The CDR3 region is CALGNSVGGRDWGTDKLIF. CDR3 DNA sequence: TGTGCTCTTGGGAACTCTGTCGGCGGTCGCGACTGGGGGACCGATAAACTCATCTTT.

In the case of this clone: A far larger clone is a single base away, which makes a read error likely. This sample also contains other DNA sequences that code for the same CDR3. CDR3 sequence reads: CALGEGLPRRLGDRYTDKLIF. CDR3 sequence (DNA): TGTGCTCTTGGGGAAGGACTACCCAGACGACTGGGAGATAGGTACACCGATAAACTCATCTTT. This chain joins TRDV1 and TRDJ1; TRDD3 is a possible D gene (6 bases). Looked up from germline, CDR1 is TSWWSYY and CDR2 is QGS. This CDR3 is built from 21 residues. The V and J ends lost 2 bases and 0 bases respectively, with 28 bases between them.

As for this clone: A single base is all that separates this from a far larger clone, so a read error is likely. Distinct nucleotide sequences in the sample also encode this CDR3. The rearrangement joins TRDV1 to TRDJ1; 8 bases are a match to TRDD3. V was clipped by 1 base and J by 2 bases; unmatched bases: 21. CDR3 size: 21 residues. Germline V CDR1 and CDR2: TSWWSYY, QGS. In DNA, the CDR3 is TGTGCTCTTGGGGAACCAAGGGAACCTCTCACTGGGGGGTACGCTACCGATAAACTCATCTTT. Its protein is CALGEPREPLTGGYATDKLIF.

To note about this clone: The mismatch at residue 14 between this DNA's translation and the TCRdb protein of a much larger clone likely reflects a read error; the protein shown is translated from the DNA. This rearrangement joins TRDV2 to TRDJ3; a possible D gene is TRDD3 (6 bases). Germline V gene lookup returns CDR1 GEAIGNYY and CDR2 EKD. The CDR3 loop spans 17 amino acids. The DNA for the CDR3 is TGTGCCTGTGACACCGGGATAAGCTCCTGGGACACCCGACTGATGTTTTTC. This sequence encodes CACDTGISSWDTRLMFF.

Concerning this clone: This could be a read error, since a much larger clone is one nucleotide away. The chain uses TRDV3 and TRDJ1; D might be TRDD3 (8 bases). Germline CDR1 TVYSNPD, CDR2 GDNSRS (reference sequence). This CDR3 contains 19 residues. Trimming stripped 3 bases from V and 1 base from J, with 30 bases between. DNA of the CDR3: TGTGCCTTCGGAGGAGTTCCTACTGGGGGGACGGGTCGCACCGATAAACTCATCTTT. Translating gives CAFGGVPTGGTGRTDKLIF.

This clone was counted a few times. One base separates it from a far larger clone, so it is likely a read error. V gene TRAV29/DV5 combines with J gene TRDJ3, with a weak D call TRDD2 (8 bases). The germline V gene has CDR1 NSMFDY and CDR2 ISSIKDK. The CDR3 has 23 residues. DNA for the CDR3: TGTGCAGCAAGCGCTTCTTCCTACGCATCTACTGGGGTCCCCTCCTGGGACGCCCGACAGATGTTTTTC. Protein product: CAASASSYASTGVPSWDARQMFF.

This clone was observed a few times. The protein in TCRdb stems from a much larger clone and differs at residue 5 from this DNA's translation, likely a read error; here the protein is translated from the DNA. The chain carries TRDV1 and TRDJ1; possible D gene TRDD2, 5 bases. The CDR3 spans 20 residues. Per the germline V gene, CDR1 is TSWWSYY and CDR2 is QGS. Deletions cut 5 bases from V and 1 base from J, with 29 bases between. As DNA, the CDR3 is TGTGCTCTTGGGAAAGGATCCCTACGCGCTTTGGGAGTCGCCACCGATAAACTCATCTTT. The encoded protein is CALGKGSLRALGVATDKLIF.

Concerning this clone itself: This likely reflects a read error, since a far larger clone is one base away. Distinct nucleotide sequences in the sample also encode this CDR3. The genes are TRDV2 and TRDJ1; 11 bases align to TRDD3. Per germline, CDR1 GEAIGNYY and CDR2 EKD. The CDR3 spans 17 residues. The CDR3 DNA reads TGTGCCTGCGACACCCCTGGGGGATACCCTAACACCGATAAACTCATCTTT. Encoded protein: CACDTPGGYPNTDKLIF.

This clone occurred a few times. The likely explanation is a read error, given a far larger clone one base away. The CDR3 bases are TGTGCCCTTGGAAGAGGCAGTACTGGGGGATTTCGGAAACTCATCTTT. It specifies CALGRGSTGGFRKLIF. V gene TRDV3 combines with J gene TRDJ1, with TRDD3 matching over 10 bases. The CDR3 contains 16 residues. Germline V lookup: CDR1 TVYSNPD, CDR2 GDNSRS (reference sequence). The trim removed 5 bases at V and 8 bases at J, leaving 20 bases unmatched.

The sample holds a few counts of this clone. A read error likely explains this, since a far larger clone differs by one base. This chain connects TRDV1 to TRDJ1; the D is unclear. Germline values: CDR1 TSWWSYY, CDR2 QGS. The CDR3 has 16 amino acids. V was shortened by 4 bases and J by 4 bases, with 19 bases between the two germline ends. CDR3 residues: CALGGPKLRVFDKLIF. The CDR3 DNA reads TGTGCTCTTGGGGGCCCCAAACTGAGGGTTTTCGATAAACTCATCTTT.

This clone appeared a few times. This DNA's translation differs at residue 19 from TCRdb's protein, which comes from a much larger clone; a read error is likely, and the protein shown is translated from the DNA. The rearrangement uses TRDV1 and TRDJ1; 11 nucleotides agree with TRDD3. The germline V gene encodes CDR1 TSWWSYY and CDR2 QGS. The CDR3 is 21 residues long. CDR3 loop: CALGEGLPRRLGDRYTDKPIF. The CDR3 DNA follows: TGTGCTCTTGGGGAAGGACTACCCAGACGACTGGGGGATAGGTACACCGATAAACCCATCTTT.

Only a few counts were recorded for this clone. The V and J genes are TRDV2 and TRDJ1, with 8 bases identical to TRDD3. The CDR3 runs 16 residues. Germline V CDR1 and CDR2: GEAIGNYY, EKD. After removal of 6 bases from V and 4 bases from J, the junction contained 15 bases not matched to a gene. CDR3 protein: CACSTGGTNWDDKLIF. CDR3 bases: TGTGCCTGTTCCACTGGGGGGACGAACTGGGACGATAAACTCATCTTT.

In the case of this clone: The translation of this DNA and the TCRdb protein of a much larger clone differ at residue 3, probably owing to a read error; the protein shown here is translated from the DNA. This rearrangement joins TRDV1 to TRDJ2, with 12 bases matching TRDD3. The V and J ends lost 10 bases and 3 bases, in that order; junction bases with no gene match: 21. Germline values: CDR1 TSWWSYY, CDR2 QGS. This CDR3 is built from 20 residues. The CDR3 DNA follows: TGTGCTCCTTTTTCTTGGCCTCCTACTGGGGGATACACACTGACAGCACAACTCTTCTTT. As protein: CAPFSWPPTGGYTLTAQLFF.

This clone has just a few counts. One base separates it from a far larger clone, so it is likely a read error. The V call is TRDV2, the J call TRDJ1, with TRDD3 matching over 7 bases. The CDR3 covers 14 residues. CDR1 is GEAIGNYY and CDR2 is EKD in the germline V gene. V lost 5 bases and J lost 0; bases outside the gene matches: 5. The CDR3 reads CACGGGIHTDKLIF. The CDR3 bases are TGTGCCTGTGGTGGGGGGATCCACACCGATAAACTCATCTTT.

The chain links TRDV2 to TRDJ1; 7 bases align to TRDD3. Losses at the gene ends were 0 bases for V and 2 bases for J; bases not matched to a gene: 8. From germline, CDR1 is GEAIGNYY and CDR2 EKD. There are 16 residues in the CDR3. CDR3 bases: TGTGCCTGTGACACCGTCGGTGCGGGGGATACCGATAAACTCATCTTT. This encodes CACDTVGAGDTDKLIF.

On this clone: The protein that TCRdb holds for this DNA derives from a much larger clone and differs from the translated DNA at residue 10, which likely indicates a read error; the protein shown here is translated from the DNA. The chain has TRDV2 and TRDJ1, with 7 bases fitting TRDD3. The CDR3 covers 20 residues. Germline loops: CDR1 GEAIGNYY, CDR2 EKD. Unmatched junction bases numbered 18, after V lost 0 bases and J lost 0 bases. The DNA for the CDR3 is TGTGCCTGTGACACCGTTGGTGGGGGACACGTCAATTTGGACACCGATAAACTCATCTTT. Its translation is CACDTVGGGHVNLDTDKLIF.